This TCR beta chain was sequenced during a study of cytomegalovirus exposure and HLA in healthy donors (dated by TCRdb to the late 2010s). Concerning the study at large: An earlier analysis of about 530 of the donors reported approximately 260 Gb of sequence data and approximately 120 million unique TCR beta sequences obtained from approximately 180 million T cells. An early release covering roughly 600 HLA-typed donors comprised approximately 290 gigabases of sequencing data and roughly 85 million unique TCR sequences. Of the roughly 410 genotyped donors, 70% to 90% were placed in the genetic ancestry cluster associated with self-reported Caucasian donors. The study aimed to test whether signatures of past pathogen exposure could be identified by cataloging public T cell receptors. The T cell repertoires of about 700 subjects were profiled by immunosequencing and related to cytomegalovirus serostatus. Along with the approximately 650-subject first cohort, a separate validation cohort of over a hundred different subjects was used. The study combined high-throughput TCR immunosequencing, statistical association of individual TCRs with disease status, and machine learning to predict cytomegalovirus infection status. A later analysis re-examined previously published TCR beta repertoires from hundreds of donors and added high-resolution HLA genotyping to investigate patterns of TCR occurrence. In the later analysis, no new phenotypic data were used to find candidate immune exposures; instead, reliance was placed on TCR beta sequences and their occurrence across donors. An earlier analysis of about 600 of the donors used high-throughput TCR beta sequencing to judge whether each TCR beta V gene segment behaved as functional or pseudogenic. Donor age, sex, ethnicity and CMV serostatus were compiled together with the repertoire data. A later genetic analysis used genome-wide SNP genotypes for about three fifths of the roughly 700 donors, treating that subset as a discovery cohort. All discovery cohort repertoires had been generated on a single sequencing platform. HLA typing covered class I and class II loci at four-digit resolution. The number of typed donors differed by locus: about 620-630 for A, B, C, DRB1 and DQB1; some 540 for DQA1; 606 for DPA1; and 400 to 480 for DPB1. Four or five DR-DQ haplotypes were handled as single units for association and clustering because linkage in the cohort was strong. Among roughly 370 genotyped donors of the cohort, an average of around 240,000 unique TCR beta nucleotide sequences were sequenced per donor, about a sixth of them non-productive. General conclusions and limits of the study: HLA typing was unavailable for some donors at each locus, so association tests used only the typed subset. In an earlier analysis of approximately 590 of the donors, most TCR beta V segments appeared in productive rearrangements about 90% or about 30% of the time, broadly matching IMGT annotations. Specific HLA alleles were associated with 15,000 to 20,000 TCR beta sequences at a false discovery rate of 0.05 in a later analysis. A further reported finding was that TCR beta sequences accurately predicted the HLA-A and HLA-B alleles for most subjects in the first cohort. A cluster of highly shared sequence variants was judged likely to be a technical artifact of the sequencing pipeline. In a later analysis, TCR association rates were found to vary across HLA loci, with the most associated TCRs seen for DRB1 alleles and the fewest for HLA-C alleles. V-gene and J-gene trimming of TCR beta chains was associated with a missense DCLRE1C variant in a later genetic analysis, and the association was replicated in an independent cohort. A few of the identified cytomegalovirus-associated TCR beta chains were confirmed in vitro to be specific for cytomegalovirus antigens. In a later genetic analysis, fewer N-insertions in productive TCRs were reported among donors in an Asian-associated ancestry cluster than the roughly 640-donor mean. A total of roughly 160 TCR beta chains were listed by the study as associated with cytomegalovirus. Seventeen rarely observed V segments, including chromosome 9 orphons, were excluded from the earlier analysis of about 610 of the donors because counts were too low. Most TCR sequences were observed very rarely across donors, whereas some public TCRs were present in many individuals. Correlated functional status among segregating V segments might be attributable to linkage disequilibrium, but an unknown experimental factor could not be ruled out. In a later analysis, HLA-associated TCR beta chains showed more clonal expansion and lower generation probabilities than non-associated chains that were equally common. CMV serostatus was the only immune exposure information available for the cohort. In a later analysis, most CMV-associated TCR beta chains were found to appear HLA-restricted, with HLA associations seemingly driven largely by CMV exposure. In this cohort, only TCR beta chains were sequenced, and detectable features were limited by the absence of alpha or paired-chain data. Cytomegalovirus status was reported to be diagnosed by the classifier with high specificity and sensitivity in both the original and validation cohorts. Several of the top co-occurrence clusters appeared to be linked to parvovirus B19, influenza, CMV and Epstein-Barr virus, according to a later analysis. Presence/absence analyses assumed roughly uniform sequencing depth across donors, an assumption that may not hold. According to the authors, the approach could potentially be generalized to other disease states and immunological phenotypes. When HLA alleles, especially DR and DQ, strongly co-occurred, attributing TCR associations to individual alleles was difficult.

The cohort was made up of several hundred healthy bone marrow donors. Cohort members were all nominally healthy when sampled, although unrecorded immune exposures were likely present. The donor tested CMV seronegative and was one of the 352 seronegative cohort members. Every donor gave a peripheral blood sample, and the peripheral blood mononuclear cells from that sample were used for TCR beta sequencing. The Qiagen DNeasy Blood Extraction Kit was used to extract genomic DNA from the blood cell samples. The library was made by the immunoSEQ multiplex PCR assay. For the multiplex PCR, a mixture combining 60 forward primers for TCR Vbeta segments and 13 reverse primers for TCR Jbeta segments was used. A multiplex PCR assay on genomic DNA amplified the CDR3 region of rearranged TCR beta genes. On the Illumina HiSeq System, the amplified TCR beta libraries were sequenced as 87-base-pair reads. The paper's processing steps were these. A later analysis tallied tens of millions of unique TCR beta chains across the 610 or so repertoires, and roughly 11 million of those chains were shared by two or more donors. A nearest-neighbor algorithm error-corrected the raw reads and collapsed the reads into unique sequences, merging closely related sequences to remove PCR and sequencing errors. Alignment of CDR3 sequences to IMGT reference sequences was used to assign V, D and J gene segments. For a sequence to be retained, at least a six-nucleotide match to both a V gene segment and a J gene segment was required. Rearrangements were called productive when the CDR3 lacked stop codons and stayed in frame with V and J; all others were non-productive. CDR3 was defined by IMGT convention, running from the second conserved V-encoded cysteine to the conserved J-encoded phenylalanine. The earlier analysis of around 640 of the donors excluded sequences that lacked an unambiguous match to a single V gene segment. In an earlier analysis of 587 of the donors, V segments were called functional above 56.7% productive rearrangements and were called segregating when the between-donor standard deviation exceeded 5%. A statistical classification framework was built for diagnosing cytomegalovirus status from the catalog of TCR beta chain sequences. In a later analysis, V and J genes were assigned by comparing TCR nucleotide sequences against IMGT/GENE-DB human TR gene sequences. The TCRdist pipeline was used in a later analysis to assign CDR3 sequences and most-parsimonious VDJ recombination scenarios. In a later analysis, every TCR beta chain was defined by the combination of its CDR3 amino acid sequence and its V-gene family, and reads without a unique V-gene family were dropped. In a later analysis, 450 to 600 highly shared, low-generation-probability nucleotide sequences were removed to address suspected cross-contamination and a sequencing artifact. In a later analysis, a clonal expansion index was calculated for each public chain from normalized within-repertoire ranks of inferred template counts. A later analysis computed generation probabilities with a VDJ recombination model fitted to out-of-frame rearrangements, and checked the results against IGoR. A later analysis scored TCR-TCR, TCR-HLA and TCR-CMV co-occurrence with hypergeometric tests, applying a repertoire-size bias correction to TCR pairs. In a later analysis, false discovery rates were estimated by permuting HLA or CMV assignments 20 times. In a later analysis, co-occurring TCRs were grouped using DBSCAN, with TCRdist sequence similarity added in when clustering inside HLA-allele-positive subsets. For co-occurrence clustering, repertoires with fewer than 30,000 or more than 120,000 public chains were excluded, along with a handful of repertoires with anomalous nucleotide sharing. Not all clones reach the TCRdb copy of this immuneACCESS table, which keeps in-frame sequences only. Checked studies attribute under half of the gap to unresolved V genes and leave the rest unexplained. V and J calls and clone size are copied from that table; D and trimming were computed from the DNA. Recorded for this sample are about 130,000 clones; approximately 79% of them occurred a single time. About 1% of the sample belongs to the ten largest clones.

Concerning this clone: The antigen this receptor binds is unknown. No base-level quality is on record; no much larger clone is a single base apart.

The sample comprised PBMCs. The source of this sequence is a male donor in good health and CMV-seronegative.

This receptor carries the CDR3 CASSPTGVGYEQYF. The DNA is as follows: TGTGCCAGCAGCCCAACAGGGGTGGGCTACGAGCAGTACTTC. The chain joins TRBV7-2 to TRBJ2-7; 7 central nucleotides agree with TRBD1. Counted from cysteine to phenylalanine, this CDR3 has 14 amino acids. Only CDR3 DNA is held: 42 bases, read in frame from base 1. The junction shows trimming of 5 bases on V and 3 bases on J, and the gene matches do not reach 7 bases of it. CDR1 and CDR2 are drawn from the germline V gene: SGHTA, FQGNSA.